The clone carrying this T cell receptor (beta chain) was picked up a small number of times. This specimen includes other DNA sequences encoding the same CDR3. The germline gives CDR1 SGDLS, CDR2 YYNGEE. Trimming took 0 bases from V and 4 from J, leaving 11 bases between them. The CDR3 covers 14 residues. The record originates from a study of shared clonotypes between healthy human individuals. Measured with immunoSEQ multiplex PCR; TCRdb has only the in-frame clones, and not every one. The sample lists some 87,000 clones, almost 70% occurring once. The rearrangement links TRBV9 to TRBJ2-7; tentative D call: TRBD2 (6 bases). Sequencing used memory CD8+ T cells sorted from blood. The subset denotes: CD45RO+ cells pooled with CCR7-negative TemRA cells. The receptor was isolated from a man aged 30 to 45 in good health. The CDR3, as DNA: TGTGCCAGCAGCGTAGGAGGGGCGGGGTACGAGCAGTACTTC. Protein sequence: CASSVGGAGYEQYF. Together with reference TRBV9 and TRBJ2-7, the CDR3 gives the full variable domain: DSGVTQTPKHLITATGQRVTLRCSPRSGDLSVYWYQQSLDQGLQFLIQYYNGEERAKGNILERFSAQQFPDLHSELNLSSLELGDSALYFCASSVGGAGYEQYFGPGTRLTVT.